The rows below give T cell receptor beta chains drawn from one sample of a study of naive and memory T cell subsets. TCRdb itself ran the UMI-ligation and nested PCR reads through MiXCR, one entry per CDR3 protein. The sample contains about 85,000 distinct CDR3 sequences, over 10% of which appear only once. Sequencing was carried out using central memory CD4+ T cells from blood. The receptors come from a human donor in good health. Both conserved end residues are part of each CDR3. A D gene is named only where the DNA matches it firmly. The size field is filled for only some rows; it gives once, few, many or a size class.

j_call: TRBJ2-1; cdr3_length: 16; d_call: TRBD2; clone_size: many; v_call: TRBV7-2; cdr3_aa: CASSLGPSGSYNEQFF; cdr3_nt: TGTGCCAGCAGCCTAGGGCCTAGCGGGTCGTACAATGAGCAGTTCTTC
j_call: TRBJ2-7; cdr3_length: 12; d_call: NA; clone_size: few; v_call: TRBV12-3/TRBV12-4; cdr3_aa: CASSPGAYEQYF; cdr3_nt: TGTGCCAGCAGCCCAGGGGCCTACGAGCAGTACTTC
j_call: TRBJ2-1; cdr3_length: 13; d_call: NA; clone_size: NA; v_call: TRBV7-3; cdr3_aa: CASSPGGKNEQFF; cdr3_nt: TGTGCCAGCAGCCCAGGGGGGAAGAATGAGCAGTTCTTC
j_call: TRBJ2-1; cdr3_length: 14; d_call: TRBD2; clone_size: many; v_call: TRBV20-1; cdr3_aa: CSANDLAGTNEQFF; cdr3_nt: TGCAGTGCTAATGACCTAGCGGGGACCAATGAGCAGTTCTTC
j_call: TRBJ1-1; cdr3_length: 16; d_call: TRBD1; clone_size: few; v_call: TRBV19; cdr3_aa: CASTFTGQGSNTEAFF; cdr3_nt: TGTGCCAGTACCTTCACGGGACAGGGTTCTAACACTGAAGCTTTCTTT
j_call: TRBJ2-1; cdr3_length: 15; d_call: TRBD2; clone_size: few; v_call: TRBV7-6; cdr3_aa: CASSLAGLAGGEQFF; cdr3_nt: TGTGCCAGCAGCTTAGCGGGGCTAGCGGGTGGTGAGCAGTTCTTC
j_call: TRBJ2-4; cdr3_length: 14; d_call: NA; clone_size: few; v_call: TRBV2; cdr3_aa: CASSDGGSQNIQYF; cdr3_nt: TGTGCCAGCAGTGATGGGGGAAGCCAAAACATTCAGTACTTC
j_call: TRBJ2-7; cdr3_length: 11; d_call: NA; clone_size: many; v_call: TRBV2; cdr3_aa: CASGRDYEQYF; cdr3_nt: TGTGCCAGCGGCAGGGACTACGAGCAGTACTTC
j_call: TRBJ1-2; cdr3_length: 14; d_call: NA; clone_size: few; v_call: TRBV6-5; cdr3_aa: CASSYGSARDGYTF; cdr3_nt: TGTGCCAGCAGTTACGGGTCGGCTAGGGATGGCTACACCTTC
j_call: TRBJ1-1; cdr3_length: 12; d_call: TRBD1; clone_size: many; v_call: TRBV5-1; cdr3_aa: CASRWDRDQAFF; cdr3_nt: TGCGCCAGCAGGTGGGACAGGGATCAAGCTTTCTTT
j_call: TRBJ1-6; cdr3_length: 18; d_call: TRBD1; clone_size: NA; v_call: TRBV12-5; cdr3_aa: CASGFDRGSSSYNSPLHF; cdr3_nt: TGTGCTAGTGGTTTTGACAGGGGATCTAGCTCCTATAATTCACCCCTCCACTTT
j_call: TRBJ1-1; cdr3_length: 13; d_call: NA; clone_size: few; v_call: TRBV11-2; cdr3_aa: CASSFRQDTEAFF; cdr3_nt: TGTGCCAGCAGCTTCCGACAAGACACTGAAGCTTTCTTT
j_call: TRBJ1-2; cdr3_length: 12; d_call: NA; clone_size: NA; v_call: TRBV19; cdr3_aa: CASSMPGDGYTF; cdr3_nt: TGTGCCAGTAGTATGCCGGGAGATGGCTACACCTTC
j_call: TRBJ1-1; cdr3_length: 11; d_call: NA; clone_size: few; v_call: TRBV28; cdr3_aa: CASSLTTEAFF; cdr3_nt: TGTGCCAGCAGTTTAACGACTGAAGCTTTCTTT
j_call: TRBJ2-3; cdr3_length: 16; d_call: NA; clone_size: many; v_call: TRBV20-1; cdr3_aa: CSARTLTQGNTDTQYF; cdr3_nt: TGCAGTGCTAGGACCCTTACCCAGGGGAACACAGATACGCAGTATTTT
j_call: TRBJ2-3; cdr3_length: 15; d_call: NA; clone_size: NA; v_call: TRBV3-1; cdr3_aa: CASSQGLFITDTQYF; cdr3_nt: TGTGCCAGCAGCCAAGGGTTGTTCATCACAGATACGCAGTATTTT
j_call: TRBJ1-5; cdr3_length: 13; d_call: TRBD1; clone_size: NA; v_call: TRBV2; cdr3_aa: CASNWKGQGGEYF; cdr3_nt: TGTGCCAGCAATTGGAAAGGACAGGGGGGGGAGTATTTT
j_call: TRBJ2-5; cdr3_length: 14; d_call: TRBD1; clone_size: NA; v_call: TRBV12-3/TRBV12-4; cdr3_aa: CASSETGGAETQYF; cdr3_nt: TGTGCCAGCAGCGAAACAGGGGGCGCGGAGACCCAGTACTTC
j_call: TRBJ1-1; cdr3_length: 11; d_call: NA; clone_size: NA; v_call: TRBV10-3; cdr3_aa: CAISERGEAFF; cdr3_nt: TGTGCCATCAGTGAGAGAGGTGAAGCTTTCTTT
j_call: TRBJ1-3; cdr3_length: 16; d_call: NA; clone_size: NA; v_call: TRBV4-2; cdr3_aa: CASSQERGDSGNTIYF; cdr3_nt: TGTGCCAGCAGCCAAGAGAGGGGGGACTCTGGAAACACCATATATTTT
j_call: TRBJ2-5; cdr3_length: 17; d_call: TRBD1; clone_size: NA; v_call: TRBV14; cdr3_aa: CASSQVYGTGIQETQYF; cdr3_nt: TGTGCCAGCAGCCAAGTATACGGGACAGGGATCCAAGAGACCCAGTACTTC
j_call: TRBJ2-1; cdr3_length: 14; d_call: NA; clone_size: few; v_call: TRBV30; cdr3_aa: CAWSAGTQRNEQFF; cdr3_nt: TGTGCCTGGAGTGCAGGGACCCAACGCAATGAGCAGTTCTTC
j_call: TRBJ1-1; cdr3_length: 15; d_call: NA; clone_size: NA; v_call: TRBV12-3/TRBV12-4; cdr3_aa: CASSLDTGMNTEAFF; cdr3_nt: TGTGCCAGCAGTCTGGACACGGGAATGAACACTGAAGCTTTCTTT
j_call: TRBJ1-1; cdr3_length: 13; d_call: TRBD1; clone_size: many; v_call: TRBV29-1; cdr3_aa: CSVRQGKNTEAFF; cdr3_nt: TGCAGCGTTAGACAGGGGAAGAACACTGAAGCTTTCTTT
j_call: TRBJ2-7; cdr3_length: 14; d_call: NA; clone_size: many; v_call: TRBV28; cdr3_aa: CASTEQGPAYEQYF; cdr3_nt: TGTGCCAGCACCGAACAGGGCCCTGCCTACGAGCAGTACTTC
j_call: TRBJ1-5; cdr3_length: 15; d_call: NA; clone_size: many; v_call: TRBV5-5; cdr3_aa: CASSLEGASNQPQHF; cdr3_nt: TGTGCCAGCAGCTTGGAAGGGGCCAGCAATCAGCCCCAGCATTTT
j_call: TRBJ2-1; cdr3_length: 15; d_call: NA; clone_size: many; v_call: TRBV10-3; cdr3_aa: CAIEPTGQAYNEQFF; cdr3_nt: TGTGCCATCGAGCCCACGGGACAAGCCTACAATGAGCAGTTCTTC
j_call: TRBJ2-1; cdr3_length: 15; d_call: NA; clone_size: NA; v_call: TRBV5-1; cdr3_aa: CASSFSGQAYNEQFF; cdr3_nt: TGCGCCAGCAGCTTTTCTGGTCAGGCCTACAATGAGCAGTTCTTC
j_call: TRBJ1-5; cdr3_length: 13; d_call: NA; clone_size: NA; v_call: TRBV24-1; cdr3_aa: CATSDRVGKPQHF; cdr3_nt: TGTGCCACCAGTGATCGCGTTGGCAAGCCCCAGCATTTT
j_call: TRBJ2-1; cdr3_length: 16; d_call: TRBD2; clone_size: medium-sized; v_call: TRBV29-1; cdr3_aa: CSVLGSGSRSYNEQFF; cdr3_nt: TGCAGCGTTCTTGGTAGCGGGAGTAGGTCCTACAATGAGCAGTTCTTC
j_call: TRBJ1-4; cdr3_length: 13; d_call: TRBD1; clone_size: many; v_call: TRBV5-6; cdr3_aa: CASSWGQGEKLFF; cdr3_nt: TGTGCCAGCAGCTGGGGACAGGGAGAAAAACTGTTTTTT
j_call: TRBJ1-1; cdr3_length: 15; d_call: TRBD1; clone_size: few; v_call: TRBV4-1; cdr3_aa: CASSLSDNRGLRAFF; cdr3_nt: TGCGCCAGCAGCCTCTCGGACAACAGGGGGCTCAGGGCTTTCTTT
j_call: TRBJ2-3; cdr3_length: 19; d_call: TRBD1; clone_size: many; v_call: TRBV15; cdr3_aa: CATSRDLNSGQGASDTQYF; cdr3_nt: TGTGCCACCAGCAGAGACCTCAACTCGGGACAGGGGGCATCAGATACGCAGTATTTT
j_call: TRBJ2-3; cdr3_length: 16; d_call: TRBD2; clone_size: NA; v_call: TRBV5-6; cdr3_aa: CASSPTSGKRQDTQYF; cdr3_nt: TGTGCCAGCAGCCCGACTAGCGGGAAACGACAAGATACGCAGTATTTT
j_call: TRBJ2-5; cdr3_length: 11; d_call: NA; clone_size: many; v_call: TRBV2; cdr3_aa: CASSALQTQYF; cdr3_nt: TGTGCCAGCAGTGCTTTGCAGACCCAGTACTTC
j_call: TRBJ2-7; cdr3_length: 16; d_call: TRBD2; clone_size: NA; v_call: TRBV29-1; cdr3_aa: CSVANSFIGGGYEQYF; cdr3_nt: TGCAGCGTTGCCAACTCCTTCATCGGGGGGGGCTACGAGCAGTACTTC
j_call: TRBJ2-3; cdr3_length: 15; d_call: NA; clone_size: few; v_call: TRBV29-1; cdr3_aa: CSVRAWGKGSDTQYF; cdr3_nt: TGCAGCGTCAGGGCATGGGGGAAGGGGTCAGATACGCAGTATTTT
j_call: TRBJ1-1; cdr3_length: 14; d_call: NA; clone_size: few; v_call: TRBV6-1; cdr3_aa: CASSSGGPQESVFF; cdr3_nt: TGTGCCAGCAGTTCAGGTGGTCCACAAGAGAGTGTTTTCTTT
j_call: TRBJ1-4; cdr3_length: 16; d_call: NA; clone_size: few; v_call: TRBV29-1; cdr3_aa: CSVEGYDGGTNEKLFF; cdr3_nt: TGCAGCGTTGAAGGTTACGACGGTGGAACTAATGAAAAACTGTTTTTT
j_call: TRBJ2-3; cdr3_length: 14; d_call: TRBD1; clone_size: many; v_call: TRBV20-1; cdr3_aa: CSASRTGNTDTQYF; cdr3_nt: TGCAGTGCTAGCCGGACAGGGAACACAGATACGCAGTATTTT
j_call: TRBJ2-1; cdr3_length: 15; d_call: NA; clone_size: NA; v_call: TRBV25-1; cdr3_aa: CASSSRAQIYNEQFF; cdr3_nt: TGTGCCAGCAGCTCGCGGGCACAGATCTACAATGAGCAGTTCTTC
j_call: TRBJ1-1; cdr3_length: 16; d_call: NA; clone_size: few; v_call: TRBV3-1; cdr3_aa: CASSQDRLGSRAEAFF; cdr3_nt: TGTGCCAGCAGCCAAGATCGCCTGGGATCGAGGGCTGAAGCTTTCTTT
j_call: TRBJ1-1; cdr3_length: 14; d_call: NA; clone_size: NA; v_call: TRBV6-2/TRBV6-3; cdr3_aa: CASSPHTLMWVAFF; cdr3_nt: TGTGCCAGCAGCCCCCACACCCTAATGTGGGTAGCTTTCTTT
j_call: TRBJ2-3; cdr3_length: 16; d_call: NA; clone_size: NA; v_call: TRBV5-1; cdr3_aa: CASSHDGVEGADTQYF; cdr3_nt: TGCGCCAGCAGCCATGACGGAGTGGAGGGAGCAGATACGCAGTATTTT
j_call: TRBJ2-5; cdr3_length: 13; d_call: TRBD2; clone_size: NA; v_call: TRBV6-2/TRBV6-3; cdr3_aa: CASSLSGRETQYF; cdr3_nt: TGTGCCAGCAGCCTTAGCGGGAGAGAGACCCAGTACTTC
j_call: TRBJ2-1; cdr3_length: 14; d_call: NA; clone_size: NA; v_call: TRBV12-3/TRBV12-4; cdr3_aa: CASSLDFRSNEQFF; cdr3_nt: TGTGCCAGCAGTTTGGACTTTCGGTCCAATGAGCAGTTCTTC
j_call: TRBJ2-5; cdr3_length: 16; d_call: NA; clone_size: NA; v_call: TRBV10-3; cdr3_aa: CAISNSEGGIIETQYF; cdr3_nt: TGTGCCATCAGTAACTCAGAAGGGGGGATTATCGAGACCCAGTACTTC
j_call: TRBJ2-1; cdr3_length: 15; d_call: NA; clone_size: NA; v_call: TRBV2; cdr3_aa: CASSGQAGLDNEQFF; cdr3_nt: TGTGCCAGCAGTGGACAAGCGGGCCTAGACAATGAGCAGTTCTTC
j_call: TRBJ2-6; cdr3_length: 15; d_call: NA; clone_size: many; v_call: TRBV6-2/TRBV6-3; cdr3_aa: CASSYGGSGANVLTF; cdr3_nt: TGTGCCAGCAGTTACGGGGGCTCTGGGGCCAACGTCCTGACTTTC
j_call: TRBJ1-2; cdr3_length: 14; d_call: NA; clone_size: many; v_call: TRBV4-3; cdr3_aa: CASKTAGSGQGYTF; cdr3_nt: TGCGCCAGCAAAACAGCTGGGTCAGGGCAGGGCTACACCTTC
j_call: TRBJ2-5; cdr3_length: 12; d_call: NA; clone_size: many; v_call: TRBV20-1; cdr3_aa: CSATTGQETQYF; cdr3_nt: TGCAGTGCTACTACAGGGCAAGAGACCCAGTACTTC
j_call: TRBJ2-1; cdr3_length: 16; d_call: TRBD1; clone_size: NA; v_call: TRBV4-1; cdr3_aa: CASSPLLGQGTNEQFF; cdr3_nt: TGCGCCAGCAGCCCGCTCTTAGGACAGGGGACAAATGAGCAGTTCTTC
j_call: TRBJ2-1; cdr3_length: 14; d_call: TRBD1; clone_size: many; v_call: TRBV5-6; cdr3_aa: CASSLGDRGFEQFF; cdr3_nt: TGTGCCAGCAGCCTGGGCGACAGGGGATTCGAGCAGTTCTTC